The 32 T cell receptor beta chains presented below share a single source sample, sequenced in a study of OX40 agonist ivuxolimab in advanced cancers. Sequencing used immunoSEQ multiplex PCR; TCRdb keeps in-frame clones, though not all of them. The sample records about 67,000 clones, 70% to 90% being singletons. Source: CD4+ or CD8+ T cells sorted from blood, taken in a trial of the OX40 agonist ivuxolimab. These receptors all stem from an adult with an advanced solid tumor such as melanoma, head and neck, liver or kidney cancer.

The chain employs TRBV5-4 and TRBJ2-2; 8 bases are a match to TRBD1. The CDR3 has 16 amino acids. Germline V gene sequence: CDR1 SGHNT, CDR2 YYREEE (reference sequence). V lost 3 bases to trimming and J lost 1 base; unmatched junction nucleotides: 5. As DNA, the CDR3 is TGTGCCAGCAGCTCGGCAGGGGGCCGGAACACCGGGGAGCTGTTTTTT. Translation gives CASSSAGGRNTGELFF.

This clone came up once. This chain links TRBV7-9 with TRBJ2-3; 8 bases line up with TRBD2. V lost 1 base and J lost 4; bases outside the gene matches: 10. This CDR3 has 17 residues. CDR1 and CDR2 from the germline V gene are SEHNR and FQNEAQ (reference sequence). This CDR3 is CASSLDPGAGDADTQYF. The CDR3 DNA reads as TGTGCCAGCAGCTTAGATCCTGGAGCGGGAGATGCAGATACGCAGTATTTT.

The chain uses TRBV30 and TRBJ2-7; TRBD1 aligns across 7 bases. V was pared by 2 bases and J by 4 bases, with 2 bases of the junction left unmatched. CDR1 is GTSNPN, CDR2 SVGIG, per germline (reference sequence). The CDR3 runs 12 residues. DNA for the CDR3: TGTGCCTGGAGTCGGGACAGTTACGAGCAGTACTTC. Translating gives CAWSRDSYEQYF.

The V gene is TRBV19, the J gene TRBJ2-7; possible D gene TRBD2, 5 bases. This CDR3 has 13 residues. V was clipped by 5 bases and J by 6 bases, with 14 bases between them. CDR1 is LNHDA, CDR2 SQIVND, per germline (reference sequence). The CDR3 is CASSPPGSREQYF. In nucleotides, the CDR3 is TGTGCCAGTAGTCCCCCGGGGAGTCGCGAGCAGTACTTC.

This clone has just a few counts. The rearrangement joins TRBV19 to TRBJ2-2, with D unresolved. Per germline, CDR1 LNHDA and CDR2 SQIVND (reference sequence). This CDR3 contains 16 residues. V was trimmed by 0 bases and J by 3 bases, leaving 11 bases between them. CDR3: CASSIDWADDTGELFF. The CDR3 DNA reads TGTGCCAGTAGTATAGATTGGGCCGATGACACCGGGGAGCTGTTTTTT.

This clone was picked up a small number of times. The rearrangement uses TRBV5-1 and TRBJ2-7, with 11 bases that match TRBD2. The ends lost 3 bases at V and 2 bases at J; junction bases unmatched: 10. CDR1 and CDR2 from the germline V gene are SGHRS and YFSETQ. The CDR3 is 17 residues long. This chain's CDR3 is CASSSITSGSRTYEQYF. CDR3 in DNA: TGCGCCAGCAGCTCTATCACTAGCGGGAGTCGAACCTACGAGCAGTACTTC.

The V and J genes are TRBV23-1 and TRBJ2-2; 8 bases line up with TRBD2. TRBV23-1 is recorded as an ORF, its role being uncertain. CDR3 length: 15 amino acids. Trimming cost V 7 bases and J 5 bases; bases outside gene matches: 9. CDR3 region: CASKGGERETGELFF. The CDR3, as DNA: TGCGCCAGCAAGGGGGGTGAGCGGGAGACCGGGGAGCTGTTTTTT.

The V call is TRBV5-1, the J call TRBJ2-1; TRBD2 might be the D (5 bases). There are 15 residues in the CDR3. Trimming took off 5 bases at V and 5 bases at J, with 17 bases between the two ends. Germline CDR1 SGHRS, CDR2 YFSETQ. CDR3 nucleotides: TGCGCCAGCAGAGGACTCCGGAAGGGTGACAATGAGCAGTTCTTC. It is translated as CASRGLRKGDNEQFF.

The chain uses TRBV4-3 and TRBJ1-1, with a tentative D call TRBD1 (5 bases). The CDR3 spans 13 residues. The germline gives CDR1 LGHNA, CDR2 YSLEER. V was trimmed by 0 bases and J by 8 bases, leaving 10 bases between them. CDR3 in DNA: TGCGCCAGCAGCCAAGATCGGGGCTTCGAAGCTTTCTTT. As protein: CASSQDRGFEAFF.

The rearrangement uses TRBV18 and TRBJ1-1, with no clear D. V was pared by 2 bases and J by 3 bases, with 4 bases between. The CDR3 is 12 amino acids. Germline V CDR1 and CDR2: KGHSH, LQKENI. DNA of the CDR3: TGTGCCAGCTCACCAATTGACACTGAAGCTTTCTTT. Its protein is CASSPIDTEAFF.

This chain links TRBV5-1 with TRBJ2-3; a weak D match, TRBD2 (6 bases). The CDR3 runs 16 residues. The ends were cut back, 5 bases at V and 0 bases at J, with 16 bases in the middle. Per the germline V gene, CDR1 is SGHRS and CDR2 is YFSETQ. As DNA, the CDR3 is TGCGCCAGCAGGGTCGGGAGCGGCCGTAGCACAGATACGCAGTATTTT. It specifies CASRVGSGRSTDTQYF.

The chain couples TRBV7-8 to TRBJ2-5; weak D call: TRBD2 (5 bases). Trimming took off 0 bases at V and 1 base at J, with 9 bases between the two ends. The length of the CDR3 is 15 residues. Germline V gene data show CDR1 as SGHVS and CDR2 as FQNEAQ. Here the CDR3 DNA reads TGTGCCAGCAGCTTAGCCACCGGACTCCAAGAGACCCAGTACTTC. It encodes CASSLATGLQETQYF.

This clone is a singleton in its sample. V gene TRBV6-5 combines with J gene TRBJ2-2; the D gene is possibly TRBD1 (7 bases). Germline V gene sequence: CDR1 MNHEY, CDR2 SVGAGI. The CDR3 totals 14 residues. The V end lost 8 bases, the J end lost 2 bases, and 12 bases lay between the germline ends. The CDR3 protein is CASSQGGNTGELFF. The CDR3 bases are TGTGCCAGCTCCCAGGGGGGAAACACCGGGGAGCTGTTTTTT.

J is TRBJ1-1 and V is TRBV9, with a possible D match to TRBD1 (5 bases). The CDR3 has 15 amino acids. Germline assignment: CDR1 SGDLS and CDR2 YYNGEE. V shed 1 base and J shed 3 bases, with 13 bases lying between them. As DNA, the CDR3 is TGTGCCAGCAGCGTATCAGGGAAGGGAGACACTGAAGCTTTCTTT. This gives the protein CASSVSGKGDTEAFF.

The CDR3 is CSGRQAPEAFF. DNA of the CDR3: TGCAGCGGGAGGCAGGCTCCTGAAGCTTTCTTT. The chain recombines TRBV29-1 with TRBJ1-1; D not resolved. Trimming stripped 7 bases from V and 6 bases from J, with 12 bases between. CDR1 is SQVTM and CDR2 is ANQGSEA in the germline V gene. The CDR3 is 11 residues long. The whole variable domain, remainder taken from reference TRBV29-1 and TRBJ1-1, is SAVISQKPSRDICQRGTSLTIQCQVDSQVTMMFWYRQQPGQSLTLIATANQGSEATYESGFVIDKFPISRPNLTFSTLTVSNMSPEDSSIYLCSGRQAPEAFFGQGTRLTVV.

The chain links TRBV4-1 to TRBJ1-5, with D hard to call. The CDR3 consists of 16 residues. The ends were cut back, 2 bases at V and 0 bases at J, with 11 bases in the middle. CDR1 and CDR2 from the germline V gene are MGHRA and YSYEKL. CDR3 amino acids: CASSQSTVYSNQPQHF. Here the CDR3 DNA reads TGCGCCAGCAGCCAATCGACGGTGTATAGCAATCAGCCCCAGCATTTT.

The V gene is TRBV28, the J gene TRBJ2-1; no definite D call. The CDR3 has 15 residues. V was cut by 3 bases and J by 2 bases, with 11 bases left in between. Germline V gene sequence: CDR1 MDHEN, CDR2 SYDVKM. The CDR3, as DNA: TGTGCCAGCAGTTTGAAACCAGGAGCCTACAATGAGCAGTTCTTC. It codes for CASSLKPGAYNEQFF.

As concerns this clone: Additional DNA sequences in this sample encode the identical CDR3. The V gene is TRBV29-1, the J gene TRBJ1-2, with D possibly matching TRBD1 (6 bases). V lost 3 bases, J lost 2 bases, and 13 bases lay in between. Per germline, CDR1 SQVTM and CDR2 ANQGSEA. This CDR3 is built from 14 residues. CDR3 residues: CSVDLSGDNYGYTF. For the CDR3, the DNA is TGCAGCGTTGATCTGTCAGGGGACAACTATGGCTACACCTTC.

V and J are TRBV7-9 and TRBJ1-1; D gene ambiguous. This CDR3 contains 12 residues. Germline assignment: CDR1 SEHNR and CDR2 FQNEAQ (reference sequence). Between the trimmed V and J ends, which lost 7 bases and 2 bases, there was a span of 8 bases. In DNA, the CDR3 is TGTGCCAGCACCACGGGAAACACTGAAGCTTTCTTT. It encodes CASTTGNTEAFF.

The V call is TRBV11-1, the J call TRBJ1-4; D is perhaps TRBD1 (5 bases). This CDR3 is 17 amino acids long. Germline V gene sequence: CDR1 SGHAT, CDR2 FQDESV (reference sequence). Trimming cost V 3 bases and J 0 bases, with 14 bases left between them. The chain's CDR3 is CASSFPGVSATNEKLFF. In DNA form, the CDR3 reads TGTGCCAGCAGCTTCCCGGGGGTATCAGCAACTAATGAAAAACTGTTTTTT.

V usage is TRBV18 and J usage is TRBJ2-7; 7 bases align to TRBD1. Germline CDR1 KGHSH, CDR2 LQKENI. CDR3 length: 14 amino acids. The trim removed 0 bases at V and 2 bases at J, leaving 1 base unmatched. CDR3 sequence: CASSPPRGPYEQYF. The CDR3 bases are TGTGCCAGCTCACCACCGAGGGGGCCCTACGAGCAGTACTTC.

This clone has a handful of counts. This rearrangement joins TRBV5-1 to TRBJ1-5; perhaps TRBD1 as D (5 bases). This CDR3 comprises 13 residues. V shed 5 bases and J shed 6 bases, with 12 bases lying between them. In germline, CDR1 is SGHRS, CDR2 YFSETQ. The CDR3 DNA follows: TGCGCCAGCAGTGAGGGGCCCGGTCAGCCCCAGCATTTT. Encoded protein: CASSEGPGQPQHF.

The chain carries TRBV11-2 and TRBJ2-7, with unresolved D. The germline gives CDR1 SGHAT, CDR2 FQNNGV. There are 12 residues in the CDR3. V lost 1 base to trimming and J lost 5 bases, with 6 bases between them. The DNA of the CDR3 is TGTGCCAGCAGCTTAGTCTTCAACGAGCAGTACTTC. This codes for CASSLVFNEQYF.

The genes are TRBV5-8 and TRBJ2-1; 8 nucleotides match TRBD1. Germline trimming cut 4 bases from V and 3 bases from J; bases unmatched to any gene: 12. CDR1 is SGHTS and CDR2 is YDEGEE in the germline V gene. This CDR3 has 17 residues. The CDR3 region is CASSPSGGLFFYNEQFF. In DNA, the CDR3 is TGTGCCAGCAGCCCTTCAGGGGGCTTATTCTTCTACAATGAGCAGTTCTTC.

The chain is built from TRBV19 and TRBJ1-1; perhaps TRBD1 as D (6 bases). V was clipped by 3 bases and J by 5 bases, with 13 bases between them. Germline-derived CDR1 and CDR2 are LNHDA and SQIVND (reference sequence). This CDR3 has 14 residues. The CDR3, as DNA: TGTGCCAGTAGTATCTACAGGGAAAAAACTGAAGCTTTCTTT. It codes for CASSIYREKTEAFF.

V usage is TRBV18 and J usage is TRBJ2-7; D unclear. The CDR3 totals 14 residues. Trimming removed 5 bases from V and 3 bases from J, with 14 bases in between. The germline V gene encodes CDR1 KGHSH and CDR2 LQKENI. CDR3 sequence: CASSVNRDLYEQYF. CDR3 coding DNA: TGTGCCAGCTCAGTGAATAGGGATCTCTACGAGCAGTACTTC.

The chain recombines TRBV18 with TRBJ1-2; D might be TRBD1 (5 bases). CDR3 length: 14 amino acids. Germline V gene data show CDR1 as KGHSH and CDR2 as LQKENI. The V end lost 2 bases, the J end lost 7 bases, and 14 bases lay between the germline ends. This CDR3 is CASSPTVGDGGYTF. The CDR3 nucleotides are TGTGCCAGCTCACCAACCGTAGGGGATGGTGGCTACACCTTC. Together with reference TRBV18 and TRBJ1-2, the CDR3 gives the full variable domain: NAGVMQNPRHLVRRRGQEARLRCSPMKGHSHVYWYRQLPEEGLKFMVYLQKENIIDESGMPKERFSAEFPKEGPSILRIQQVVRGDSAAYFCASSPTVGDGGYTFGSGTRLTVV.

The chain joins TRBV6-5 to TRBJ1-2, with no clear D. V lost 5 bases and J lost 4, with 11 bases in between. The CDR3 totals 13 residues. Germline V gene lookup returns CDR1 MNHEY and CDR2 SVGAGI. CDR3 loop: CASSPRYAYGYTF. CDR3 DNA: TGTGCCAGCAGTCCACGGTACGCCTATGGCTACACCTTC.

J is TRBJ2-7 and V is TRBV6-1; D is uncertain. CDR1 and CDR2 from the germline V gene are MNHNS and SASEGT. V shed 6 bases and J shed 7 bases, with 16 bases lying between them. The CDR3 contains 13 residues. The CDR3 DNA reads TGTGCCAGCAGCCACGACACCTCTCTTGAGCAGTACTTC. This sequence encodes CASSHDTSLEQYF.

This chain uses TRBV11-1 with TRBJ2-6, with unresolved D. The germline V gene has CDR1 SGHAT and CDR2 FQDESV (reference sequence). The CDR3 covers 15 residues. V gave up 3 bases and J gave up 2 bases, with 8 bases separating them. Written as DNA, the CDR3 is TGTGCCAGCAGCTTCCAATTTGCTGGGGCCAACGTCCTGACTTTC. Residues: CASSFQFAGANVLTF.

This rearrangement joins TRBV29-1 to TRBJ1-5, with D perhaps matching TRBD1 (6 bases). Germline CDR1 is SQVTM and CDR2 is ANQGSEA. There are 12 residues in the CDR3. V was trimmed by 4 bases and J by 4 bases, leaving 8 bases between them. CDR3 amino acids: CSVGGANQPQHF. In DNA, the CDR3 is TGCAGCGTTGGGGGGGCGAATCAGCCCCAGCATTTT.

As regards this clone: Other DNA sequences in the same sample also yield this CDR3. The rearrangement links TRBV2 to TRBJ1-1; D is uncertain. The CDR3 totals 13 residues. V was clipped by 2 bases and J by 1 base, with 5 bases between them. Germline CDR1 reads SNHLY; CDR2 reads FYNNEI. CDR3 region: CASSELENTEAFF. The CDR3 nucleotides read TGTGCCAGCAGTGAACTAGAGAACACTGAAGCTTTCTTT.